Sequencing of this TCR beta chain was carried out in a study of cytomegalovirus exposure and HLA in healthy donors. A word on this clone: As yet, its antigen is unknown.

13 Jbeta primers and 60 Vbeta primers were used for the PCR. Profiled with immunoSEQ multiplex PCR; TCRdb holds only in-frame clones, not every one. The sample contains about 200,000 clones, roughly 79% of which appear only once. From germline, CDR1 is SGHVS and CDR2 FQNEAQ. Deletions cut 10 bases from V and 1 base from J, with 8 bases between. The CDR3 extends over 12 amino acids. Points from the study as a whole: A later analysis reportedly found fewer N-insertions in an Asian-associated ancestry cluster than the approximately 700-donor mean.

Sample: PBMCs. This clonotype was obtained from a man aged 18 to 30 in good health and CMV-seronegative. V is TRBV7-8 and J is TRBJ2-1, with D possibly being TRBD2 (5 bases). CDR3 DNA: TGTGCCACCGGGGATTCCTACAATGAGCAGTTCTTC. Translation gives CATGDSYNEQFF.